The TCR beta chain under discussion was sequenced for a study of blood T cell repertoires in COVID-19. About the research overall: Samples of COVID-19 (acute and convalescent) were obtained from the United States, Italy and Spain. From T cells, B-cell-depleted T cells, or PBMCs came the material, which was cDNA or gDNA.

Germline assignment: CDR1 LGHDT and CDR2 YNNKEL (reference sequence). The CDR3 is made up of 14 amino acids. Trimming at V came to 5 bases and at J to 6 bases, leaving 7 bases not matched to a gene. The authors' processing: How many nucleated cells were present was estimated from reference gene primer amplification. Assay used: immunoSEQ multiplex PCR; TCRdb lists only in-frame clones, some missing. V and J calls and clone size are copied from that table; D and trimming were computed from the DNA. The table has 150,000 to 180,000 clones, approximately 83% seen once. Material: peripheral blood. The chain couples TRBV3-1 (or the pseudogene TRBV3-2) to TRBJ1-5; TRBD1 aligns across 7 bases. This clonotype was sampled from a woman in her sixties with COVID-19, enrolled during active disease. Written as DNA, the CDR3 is TGTGCCAGCAGCACCACTAACAGGGGTCAGCCCCAGCATTTT. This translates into CASSTTNRGQPQHF.